The clone carrying this TCR beta chain was observed a few times. Antigen specificity is unknown. The sample comes from a study of T-cell reconstitution after alpha-beta-depleted transplantation in children. Study outcomes and limitations: The main origin of T-cell counts and diversity one year after transplant was newly produced T cells. Alpha-beta T cells about two months after transplant reportedly derived from several hundred expanded graft clones. Surviving recipient T cells and thymic progenitors accounted for the high day-60 TCRbeta diversity observed in some patients.

TCRbeta library preparation incorporated unique molecular identifiers. A single record per CDR3 protein comes from TCRdb applying MiXCR to the PCR reads. The sample consists of over 100,000 distinct CDR3 sequences, 10% of them appearing once. In germline, CDR1 is SGHVS, CDR2 FQNEAQ. The CDR3 sequence is 15 residues long. Trimming shortened V by 5 bases and J by 0 bases, and 12 bases separated the two germline ends. The chain recombines TRBV7-8 with TRBJ2-3; tentative D call: TRBD2 (6 bases). This receptor was identified in a boy aged 2 to 10 with acute lymphoblastic leukemia, due to receive a stem cell transplant. The input for sequencing was PBMCs, taken before TCRalphabeta/CD19-depleted stem cell transplant. CDR3 amino acids: CASSADYVSTDTQYF. The DNA for the CDR3 is TGTGCCAGCAGCGCGGACTACGTAAGCACAGATACGCAGTATTTT.